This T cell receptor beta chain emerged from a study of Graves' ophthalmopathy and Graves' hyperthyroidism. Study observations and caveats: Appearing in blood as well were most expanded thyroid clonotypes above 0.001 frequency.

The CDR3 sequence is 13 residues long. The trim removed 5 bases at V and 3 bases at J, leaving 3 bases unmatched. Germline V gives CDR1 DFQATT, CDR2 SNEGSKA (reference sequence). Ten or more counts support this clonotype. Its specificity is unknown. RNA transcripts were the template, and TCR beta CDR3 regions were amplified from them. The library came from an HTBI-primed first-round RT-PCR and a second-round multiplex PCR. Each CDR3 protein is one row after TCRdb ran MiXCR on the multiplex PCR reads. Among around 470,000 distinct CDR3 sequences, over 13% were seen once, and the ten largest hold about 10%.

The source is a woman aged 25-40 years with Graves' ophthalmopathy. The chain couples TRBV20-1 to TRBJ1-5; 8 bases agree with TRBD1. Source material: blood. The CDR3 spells CSAQTGANQPQHF. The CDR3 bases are TGCAGTGCTCAGACAGGGGCCAATCAGCCCCAGCATTTT.